This T cell receptor gamma chain was obtained from a study of gamma-delta chains in newborns, infants, children. About the study: Polyclonal expansion of innate γδ T cells after birth follows microbial exposure.

TCRdb reprocessed the reads using CATT. The data contain around 1,200 gamma-chain clones, about three fifths of them singletons. The CDR3 covers 13 residues. Germline CDR1 reads VINAFY; CDR2 reads YDVSNSKD. Points on this clone: A read error may account for a junction end that differs from germline. The same CDR3 arises from other DNA sequences in this sample as well.

Sequenced input: blood. J is TRGJ1 or TRGJ2 and V is TRGV5. TCRdb carries no J gene annotation; the J gene was assigned here by matching the DNA with germline. The receptor comes from a child who was a newborn, infant or young child, either healthy, febrile or measles-vaccinated (not recorded which). The CDR3, as DNA: TGCGCCACCTGGGACGGCCGACGGGATAAGAAACTCTTT. Residues: CATWDGRRDKKLF.